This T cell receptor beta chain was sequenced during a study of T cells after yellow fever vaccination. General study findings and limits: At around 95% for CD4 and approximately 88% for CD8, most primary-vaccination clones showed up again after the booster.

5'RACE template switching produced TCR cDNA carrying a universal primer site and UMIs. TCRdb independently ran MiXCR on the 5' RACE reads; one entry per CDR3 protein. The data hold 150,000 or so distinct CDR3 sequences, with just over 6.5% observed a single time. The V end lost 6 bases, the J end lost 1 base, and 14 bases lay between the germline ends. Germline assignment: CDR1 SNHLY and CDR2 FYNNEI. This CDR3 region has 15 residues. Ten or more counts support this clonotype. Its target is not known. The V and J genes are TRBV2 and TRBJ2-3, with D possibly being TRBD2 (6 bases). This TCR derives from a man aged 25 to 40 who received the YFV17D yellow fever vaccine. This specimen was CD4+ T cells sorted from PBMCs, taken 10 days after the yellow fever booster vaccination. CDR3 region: CASSEYGGRTDTQYF. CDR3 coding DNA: TGTGCCAGCAGCGAATACGGGGGTCGCACAGATACGCAGTATTTT. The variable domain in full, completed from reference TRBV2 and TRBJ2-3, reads EPEVTQTPSHQVTQMGQEVILRCVPISNHLYFYWYRQILGQKVEFLVSFYNNEISEKSEIFDDQFSVERPDGSNFTLKIRSTKLEDSAMYFCASSEYGGRTDTQYFGPGTRLTVL.